These T cell receptor beta chains were read from a single sample in a study of T-cell memory formation after mild COVID-19. TCRdb recomputed calls from the 5' RACE reads with MiXCR, one row per CDR3 protein. Among fewer than 700,000 distinct CDR3 sequences listed, 18% were seen once. The sequencing input was PBMCs or a T cell subset sorted from them (not recorded which). The receptors were sampled from an adult woman who had mild COVID-19 (a few samples of this study predate the infection). Cell type and time point are not known. CDR3s include the opening cysteine and the closing phenylalanine or tryptophan. Each record gives: clone size, V gene, D gene, J gene, CDR3 protein, CDR3 DNA. The D gene is left open where the match is weak. The size field is filled for only some rows; it gives once, few, many or a size class.

clone_size: few; v_call: TRBV6-4; d_call: TRBD2; j_call: TRBJ2-1; cdr3_aa: CASSSSGVSYNEQFF; cdr3_nt: TGTGCCAGCAGCTCTAGCGGGGTCTCCTACAATGAGCAGTTCTTC
clone_size: once; v_call: TRBV6-4; d_call: TRBD2; j_call: TRBJ2-3; cdr3_aa: CATTSGGRTDTQYF; cdr3_nt: TGTGCCACTACAAGCGGGGGGCGCACAGATACGCAGTATTTT
clone_size: few; v_call: TRBV20-1; d_call: TRBD1; j_call: TRBJ2-1; cdr3_aa: CSPTGQGASNEQFF; cdr3_nt: TGCAGCCCAACTGGACAGGGGGCAAGCAATGAGCAGTTCTTC
clone_size: once; v_call: TRBV5-1; d_call: TRBD1; j_call: TRBJ1-6; cdr3_aa: CASSPGGTSSYNSPLHF; cdr3_nt: TGCGCCAGCAGCCCAGGGGGGACCAGCTCCTATAATTCACCCCTCCACTTT
clone_size: few; v_call: TRBV25-1; d_call: -; j_call: TRBJ2-7; cdr3_aa: CASSGGEALLYEQYF; cdr3_nt: TGTGCCAGCAGTGGGGGGGAAGCTCTTCTCTACGAGCAGTACTTC
clone_size: -; v_call: TRBV30; d_call: TRBD2; j_call: TRBJ2-5; cdr3_aa: CAWSDLAGAGETQYF; cdr3_nt: TGTGCCTGGAGTGACCTAGCGGGAGCGGGGGAGACCCAGTACTTC
clone_size: -; v_call: TRBV7-9; d_call: -; j_call: TRBJ2-1; cdr3_aa: CASSLVTDNNEQFF; cdr3_nt: TGTGCCAGCAGCTTAGTAACGGATAACAATGAGCAGTTCTTC
clone_size: -; v_call: TRBV24-1; d_call: -; j_call: TRBJ1-2; cdr3_aa: CATSDPRQYGYTF; cdr3_nt: TGTGCCACCAGTGATCCTCGGCAGTATGGCTACACCTTC
clone_size: few; v_call: TRBV5-6; d_call: -; j_call: TRBJ1-4; cdr3_aa: CASSPGRPGELFF; cdr3_nt: TGTGCCAGCAGCCCCGGCAGGCCAGGAGAACTGTTTTTT
clone_size: few; v_call: TRBV5-8; d_call: TRBD1; j_call: TRBJ1-1; cdr3_aa: CASSLGQGIAEAFF; cdr3_nt: TGTGCCAGCAGCTTGGGACAGGGAATCGCTGAAGCTTTCTTT
clone_size: -; v_call: TRBV13; d_call: -; j_call: TRBJ2-1; cdr3_aa: CASSSPLYFAYNEQFF; cdr3_nt: TGTGCCAGCAGCTCACCGCTCTACTTTGCCTACAATGAGCAGTTCTTC